The clone carrying this T cell receptor beta chain was detected a few times. What it recognizes is unknown. The entry originates in a study of vaccination effects on CD4 cells after COVID-19. Study results and limitations: Healthy vaccinees showed cross-reactivity with common cold coronaviruses in only 1 of 255 vaccine-induced clones.

Data came from immunoSEQ multiplex PCR; TCRdb stores just in-frame clones and leaves some out. The sample holds 65,000 to 80,000 clones; 70% to 80% are singletons and the top ten take around 2.1%. The J segment lost 3 bases and the V segment lost 7 bases, leaving 9 bases of the junction unmatched. From germline, CDR1 is MNHEY and CDR2 SVGAGI. The CDR3 has 14 amino acids. Culture lasted 10 days before CD4+ T cell isolation. The TCR sequence derives from a human donor who received a COVID-19 vaccine. The V gene is TRBV6-5, the J gene TRBJ2-7, with TRBD1 matching 7 bases. Sequencing was performed on CD4+ T cells from PBMCs cultured without peptide, taken before COVID-19 vaccination. As DNA, the CDR3 is TGTGCCAGCACTCTCTCTTGGACAGGCTACGAGCAGTACGTC. Its protein is CASTLSWTGYEQYV.